The source of this T cell receptor (beta chain) is a study of T cell responses to AZD1222 COVID-19 vaccine. General study points: Seropositive AZD1222 recipients at baseline numbered only five or six.

The CDR3 sequence is 10 residues long. Deletions cut 10 bases from V and 6 bases from J, with 6 bases between. Germline V gene sequence: CDR1 MDHEN, CDR2 SYDVKM. Generated by immunoSEQ multiplex PCR, the TCRdb table keeps only in-frame clones and is missing some. This table has about 78,000 clones, around nine tenths appearing once. Points on this clone: Its target is unknown.

The chain recombines TRBV28 with TRBJ2-2, with no clear D. This specimen was peripheral blood, taken 28 days after the second AZD1222 dose. The receptor comes from an adult who received the AZD1222 COVID-19 vaccine. The CDR3 protein is CATQSGELFF. The CDR3 DNA follows: TGTGCCACCCAATCCGGGGAGCTGTTTTTT.